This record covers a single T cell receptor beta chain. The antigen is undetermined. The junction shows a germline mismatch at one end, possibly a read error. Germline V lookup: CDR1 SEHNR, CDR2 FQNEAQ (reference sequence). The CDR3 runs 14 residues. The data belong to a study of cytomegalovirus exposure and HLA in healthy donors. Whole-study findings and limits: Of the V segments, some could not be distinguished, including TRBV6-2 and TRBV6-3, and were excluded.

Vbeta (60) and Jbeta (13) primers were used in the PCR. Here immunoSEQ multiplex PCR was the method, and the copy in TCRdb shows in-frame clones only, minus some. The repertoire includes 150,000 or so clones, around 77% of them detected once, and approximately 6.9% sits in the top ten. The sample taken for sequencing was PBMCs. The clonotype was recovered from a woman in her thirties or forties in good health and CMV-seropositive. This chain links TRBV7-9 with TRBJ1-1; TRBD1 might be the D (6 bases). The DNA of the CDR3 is TGTTCCAGCAGCTTAGCGGCAGGGGACACTGAAGCTTTCTTT. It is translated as CSSSLAAGDTEAFF.